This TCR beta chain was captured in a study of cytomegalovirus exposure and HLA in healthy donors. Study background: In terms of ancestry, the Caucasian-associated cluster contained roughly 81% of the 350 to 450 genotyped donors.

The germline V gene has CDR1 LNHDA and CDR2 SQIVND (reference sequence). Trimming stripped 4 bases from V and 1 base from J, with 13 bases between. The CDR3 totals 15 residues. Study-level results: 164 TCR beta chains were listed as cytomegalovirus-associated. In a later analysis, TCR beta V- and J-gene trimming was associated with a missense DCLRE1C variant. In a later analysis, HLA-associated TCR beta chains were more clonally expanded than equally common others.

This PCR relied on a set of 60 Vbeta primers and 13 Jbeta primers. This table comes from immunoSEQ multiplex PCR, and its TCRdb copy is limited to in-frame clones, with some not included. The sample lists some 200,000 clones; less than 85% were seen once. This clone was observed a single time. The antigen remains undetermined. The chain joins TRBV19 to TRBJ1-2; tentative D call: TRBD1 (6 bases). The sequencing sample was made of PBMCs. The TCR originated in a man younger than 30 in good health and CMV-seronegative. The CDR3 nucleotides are TGTGCCAGTAGTAAAAGGACAGTAGGTAACTATGGCTACACCTTC. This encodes CASSKRTVGNYGYTF. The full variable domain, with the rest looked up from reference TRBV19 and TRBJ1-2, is DGGITQSPKYLFRKEGQNVTLSCEQNLNHDAMYWYRQDPGQGLRLIYYSQIVNDFQKGDIAEGYSVSREKKESFPLTVTSAQKNPTAFYLCASSKRTVGNYGYTFGSGTRLTVV.